The rows below give T cell receptor beta chains drawn from one sample of a study of shared clonotypes between healthy human individuals. The data were produced by immunoSEQ multiplex PCR, yet TCRdb's version contains in-frame clones alone and is incomplete. The table records hundreds of thousands of clones, over 70% of them present only once. Material for sequencing was memory CD4+ T cells sorted from blood. All receptors come from a man in his thirties or forties in good health. CDR3s include the opening cysteine and the closing phenylalanine or tryptophan. The order of the fields is J gene, D gene, clone size, V gene, CDR3 DNA, CDR3 protein. D genes are given only for firm matches. Size is stated for part of the rows, as once, few or many counts, or as a class when the clone is expanded.

J: TRBJ1-1
D: .
size: .
V: TRBV6-1
DNA: TGTGCCAGCAGTGAAAGGTTGAACACTGAAGCTTTCTTT
CDR3: CASSERLNTEAFF

J: TRBJ2-1
D: TRBD2
size: few
V: TRBV7-9
DNA: TGTGCCAGCACCTTAAGCGGGAGCGATTACAATGAGCAGTTCTTC
CDR3: CASTLSGSDYNEQFF

J: TRBJ2-1
D: .
size: few
V: TRBV27
DNA: TGTGCCAGCAGATCCTTCGCGGGTTTCTACAATGAGCAGTTCTTC
CDR3: CASRSFAGFYNEQFF

J: TRBJ2-5
D: TRBD2
size: .
V: TRBV18
DNA: TGTGCCAGCTCACCGGGGGGGGAGATCCAAGAGACCCAGTACTTC
CDR3: CASSPGGEIQETQYF

J: TRBJ2-1
D: .
size: .
V: TRBV10-3
DNA: TGTGCCATCAGTGAGTTCTACAATGAGCAGTTCTTC
CDR3: CAISEFYNEQFF

J: TRBJ1-1
D: .
size: .
V: TRBV11-2
DNA: TGTGCCAGCAGCTTAGTCATGAGCACTGAAGCTTTCTTT
CDR3: CASSLVMSTEAFF

J: TRBJ2-3
D: .
size: once
V: TRBV11-2
DNA: TGTGCCAGCAGCTTAGATGGCATAGCTACGGGCACAGATACGCAGTATTTT
CDR3: CASSLDGIATGTDTQYF

J: TRBJ1-4
D: .
size: .
V: TRBV6-1
DNA: TGTGCCAGCAGTGCCCGCGGGGGGTCAAGTAATGAAAAACTGTTTTTT
CDR3: CASSARGGSSNEKLFF

J: TRBJ1-5
D: .
size: few
V: TRBV10-2
DNA: TGCGCCAGCAGGGCCGCAAGCAATCAGCCCCAGCATTTT
CDR3: CASRAASNQPQHF

J: TRBJ2-1
D: .
size: .
V: TRBV5-1
DNA: TGCGCCAGCAGCTTGGTGAGGGGCGGGATAGCGCTCTTC
CDR3: CASSLVRGGIALF

J: TRBJ1-5
D: TRBD1
size: .
V: TRBV20-1
DNA: TGCAGTGCTAGAGGGGGACAGGCTAATCATTTT
CDR3: CSARGGQANHF

J: TRBJ2-5
D: .
size: .
V: TRBV6-1
DNA: TGTGCCTGCGGGGTGGAGACCCAGTACTTC
CDR3: CACGVETQYF

J: TRBJ2-3
D: .
size: .
V: TRBV2
DNA: TGTGCCAGCAGTGGACAGCTGAAAGATACGCAGTATTTT
CDR3: CASSGQLKDTQYF

J: TRBJ2-5
D: .
size: .
V: TRBV19
DNA: TGTGCCAGTAGTATGGAGCGAGGAGAGACCCAGTACTTC
CDR3: CASSMERGETQYF

J: TRBJ2-7
D: .
size: few
V: TRBV29-1
DNA: TGCAGCGTTGATACGCCAGCCGGGGAGCAGTACTTC
CDR3: CSVDTPAGEQYF

J: TRBJ2-1
D: .
size: few
V: TRBV11-2
DNA: TGTGCCAGCAGCCTAGGGGCTGGAAAATACAATGAGCAGTTCTTC
CDR3: CASSLGAGKYNEQFF

J: TRBJ1-5
D: .
size: .
V: TRBV7-9
DNA: TGTGCCAGCAGCTTCCAGGGAAGCAATCAGCCCCAGCATTTT
CDR3: CASSFQGSNQPQHF

J: TRBJ2-3
D: .
size: .
V: TRBV5-1
DNA: TGCGCCAGCAGCTTGGCATTAGCAGGGGCCACAGATACGCAGTATTTT
CDR3: CASSLALAGATDTQYF

J: TRBJ2-7
D: TRBD1
size: .
V: TRBV7-2
DNA: TGTGCCAGCAGCTCAAGAGGTCCGGGACAGGGGTACGAGCAGTACTTC
CDR3: CASSSRGPGQGYEQYF

J: TRBJ2-3
D: .
size: .
V: TRBV7-7
DNA: TGTGCTAGCAGCCCGGGCAGGGGTGCCTACACGAAAAGCACAGATACGCAGTATTTT
CDR3: CASSPGRGAYTKSTDTQYF

J: TRBJ2-7
D: .
size: .
V: TRBV4-2
DNA: TGTGCCAGCAGCCAAAGACAAGGGGAGAGAGCCTACGAGCAGTACTTC
CDR3: CASSQRQGERAYEQYF

J: TRBJ2-3
D: TRBD1
size: .
V: TRBV14
DNA: TGTGCCAGCAGCCCTAACAGGGGGCGCACAGATACGCAGTATTTT
CDR3: CASSPNRGRTDTQYF

J: TRBJ2-7
D: .
size: .
V: TRBV27
DNA: TGTGCCAGCAGTTTAGGTAGGCCCGAGCAGTACTTC
CDR3: CASSLGRPEQYF

J: TRBJ1-2
D: TRBD1
size: .
V: TRBV5-1
DNA: TGCGCCAGCAGCTTGGGGTGGGGACAGAACCCACTCGGCTATGGCTACACCTTC
CDR3: CASSLGWGQNPLGYGYTF

J: TRBJ2-3
D: .
size: few
V: TRBV7-9
DNA: TGTGCCAGCAGTCAAGCGCTGGGGAATACGCAGTATTTT
CDR3: CASSQALGNTQYF

J: TRBJ2-3
D: .
size: .
V: TRBV7-9
DNA: TGTGCCAGCAGCCCTTCGGCAGCCTCGCAGTATTTT
CDR3: CASSPSAASQYF

J: TRBJ2-1
D: .
size: .
V: TRBV4-3
DNA: TGCGCCAGCAGCCAGACTAGTTTCGCCGGTGAGCAGTTCTTC
CDR3: CASSQTSFAGEQFF

J: TRBJ2-1
D: .
size: few
V: TRBV7-2
DNA: TGTGCCAGCAGCTTAGCGGGAGGTTACAATGAGCAGTTCTTC
CDR3: CASSLAGGYNEQFF